The 27 T cell receptor beta chains reported below all come from one sample, sequenced in a study of blood T cell repertoires in acute mononucleosis. The method was immunoSEQ multiplex PCR; TCRdb's version includes in-frame clones alone and lacks a portion of them. Here the sample spans more than 1,500 clones, 20% to 25% being singletons. Time point: convalescence about 6 months (5-8 months) after acute presentation (visit 7). Sequenced here: EBV YVL epitope tetramer+ CD8+ T cells sorted from PBMCs, sampled during convalescence from infectious mononucleosis. As to subset: CD8 T cells binding a tetramer with EBV BRLF1 109-117 peptide (YVL-BR). Every receptor here comes from a woman aged 18-30 years with infectious mononucleosis caused by EBV.

The chain combines TRBV7-5 with TRBJ2-7; the D call of TRBD1 is as the table states it, not checked on the DNA. TRBV7-5 counts as a pseudogene. The CDR3 is 14 residues long. The CDR3 nucleotides read TGTGCCAGCAGAAACCGGGACAGGGCCCTGGGGCAGTACTTC. Protein: CASRNRDRALGQYF.

This clone was seen many times. V is TRBV7-9 and J is TRBJ2-1; the D is unclear. The germline gives CDR1 SEHNR, CDR2 FQNEAQ (reference sequence). V lost 3 bases, J lost 6 bases, and 9 bases lay in between. The CDR3 sequence is 13 residues long. The CDR3 sequence: CASSFFQFNEQFF. DNA for the CDR3: TGTGCCAGCAGCTTCTTCCAGTTCAATGAGCAGTTCTTC.

This clone was detected ten times or more. The V gene is TRBV27, the J gene TRBJ2-1; D not certain. The CDR3 loop spans 11 amino acids. The V gene's germline CDR1 is MNHEY and CDR2 SMNVEV (reference sequence). V shed 5 bases and J shed 4 bases, with 3 bases lying between them. CDR3 in DNA: TGTGCCAGCAGTAATTACAATGAGCAGTTCTTC. It encodes CASSNYNEQFF.

This chain joins TRBV5-6 and TRBJ2-5; 8 positions match TRBD2. The length of the CDR3 is 16 residues. Germline V gene data show CDR1 as SGHDT and CDR2 as YYEEEE. Trimming removed 5 bases from V and 0 bases from J; junction bases left unmatched: 9. CDR3 DNA: TGTGCCAGCAGTTACTCTACTAGCGGTTACCAAGAGACCCAGTACTTC. Translated, it gives CASSYSTSGYQETQYF.

This sequence joins TRBV12-2 and TRBJ2-5; the table's D call, TRBD2, has no DNA check behind it. TRBV12-2 is marked as a pseudogene. This CDR3 region has 15 residues. In DNA form, the CDR3 reads TGTGCCAGCATGAGGGAGTTGGCGGGGCAAGAGACCCAGTACTTC. This gives the protein CASMRELAGQETQYF.

This clone appeared a few times. A far larger clone is one nucleotide away, so this likely arose from a read error. The same CDR3 also results from other DNA sequences found in this sample. This chain uses TRBV11-2 with TRBJ2-7; possibly TRBD1 for D (7 bases). The CDR3 covers 15 residues. The germline gives CDR1 SGHAT, CDR2 FQNNGV. Trimming stripped 5 bases from V and 1 base from J, with 15 bases between. CDR3 region: CASSDRDSRSYEQYF. The CDR3 nucleotides read TGTGCCAGCAGCGACAGGGACTCTCGGTCCTACGAGCAGTACTTC.

The rearrangement links TRBV29-1 to TRBJ2-1; the match to TRBD2 covers 8 bases. V gave up 4 bases and J gave up 15 bases; unmatched junction bases: 14. Germline values: CDR1 SQVTM, CDR2 ANQGSEA. The CDR3 is 13 amino acids. CDR3 DNA: TGCAGCGTTGCAGCGGGAGAGGATGGTGAGACGTTCTTC. This encodes CSVAAGEDGETFF.

On this clone itself: A far larger clone is just one base off, so this is likely a read error. J is TRBJ2-7 and V is TRBV4-1; maybe TRBD1 (6 bases). V was cut by 5 bases and J by 1 base, with 21 bases left in between. Germline values: CDR1 MGHRA, CDR2 YSYEKL. The CDR3 has 17 residues. In nucleotides, the CDR3 is TGCGCCAGCAGCTTGTTCCAAAAACAGGGCGAGTCCTACGAGCAGTACTTC. Amino acid sequence: CASSLFQKQGESYEQYF.

In its sample, this clone was seen a few times. The rearrangement uses TRBV5-4 and TRBJ2-7; TRBD2 is a possible D gene (7 bases). The CDR3 runs to 16 residues. Germline CDR1 and CDR2: SGHNT and YYREEE (reference sequence). Trimming cost V 4 bases and J 2 bases, with 19 bases left between them. CDR3 residues: CASSAGGGGGTYEQYF. CDR3 DNA sequence: TGTGCCAGCAGCGCTGGGGGCGGGGGCGGGACCTACGAGCAGTACTTC.

This clone came up a few times. A far more abundant clone sits one base away, making this likely a read error. Other DNA sequences in this specimen translate into the identical CDR3. The chain employs TRBV25-1 and TRBJ2-7; tentative D call: TRBD1 (6 bases). V was pared by 6 bases and J by 4 bases, with 19 bases between. Germline CDR1 MGHDK, CDR2 SYGVNS. The length of the CDR3 is 15 residues. For the CDR3, the DNA is TGTGCCAGCAGCCAAGAAGGACAGCTCTCGTACGAGCAGTACTTC. This translates into CASSQEGQLSYEQYF.

The CDR3 DNA reads as TGCGCCAGCTTGGTTCACAATGAGCAGTTCTTC. Translation: CASLVHNEQFF. The chain combines TRBV5-1 with TRBJ2-1; D not certain. CDR1 and CDR2 (germline): SGHRS, YFSETQ. The CDR3 contains 11 residues. V lost 7 bases, J lost 5 bases, and 7 bases lay in between.

This clone showed up many times. A much larger clone is a single base away; this may be a read error. Within the sample, other DNA sequences also encode this same CDR3. This chain uses TRBV7-2 with TRBJ2-1, with TRBD2 identical over 8 bases. The CDR3 contains 13 residues. J lost 7 bases, V lost 3 bases, and 2 bases had no gene match. In germline, CDR1 is SGHTA, CDR2 FQGNSA. CDR3 in DNA: TGTGCCAGCAGCTTCCCTAGCGGGAATGAGCAGTTCTTC. Amino acids: CASSFPSGNEQFF.

This clone was observed at least ten times. This chain uses TRBV7-9 with TRBJ2-5; 12 bases align to TRBD2. The junction had 9 bases not matched to a gene; V was cut back by 3 bases and J by 7 bases. This CDR3 contains 16 residues. From germline, CDR1 is SEHNR and CDR2 FQNEAQ (reference sequence). The CDR3 DNA sequence: TGTGCCAGCAGCTTGGCTAGCGGGGGGGCCGCGGGGACCCAGTACTTC. Translation: CASSLASGGAAGTQYF.

This clone was detected many times. The V call is TRBV5-4, the J call TRBJ2-5, with unresolved D. There are 16 residues in the CDR3. CDR1 and CDR2 (germline): SGHNT, YYREEE (reference sequence). Trimming shortened V by 2 bases and J by 1 base, and 15 bases separated the two germline ends. The CDR3 DNA reads as TGTGCCAGCAGCTTAATTGCGGCCCACTCCCAAGAGACCCAGTACTTC. Translating gives CASSLIAAHSQETQYF. The complete variable domain, with remaining parts taken from reference TRBV5-4 and TRBJ2-5, reads ETGVTQSPTHLIKTRGQQVTLRCSSQSGHNTVSWYQQALGQGPQFIFQYYREEENGRGNFPPRFSGLQFPNYSSELNVNALELDDSALYLCASSLIAAHSQETQYFGPGTRLLVL.

Comment on this clone: A read error is the likely source, as a far larger clone sits one nucleotide away. The CDR3 sequence: CASSQDRDSYEQYF. CDR3 nucleotide sequence: TGCGCCAGCAGCCAGGACAGGGACTCCTACGAGCAGTACTTC. The V call is TRBV21-1, the J call TRBJ2-7; TRBD1, as called in the table, went unchecked against the DNA. TRBV21-1 represents a pseudogene. This CDR3 is 14 amino acids long.

This clone is large (0.1 to 1%). The chain couples TRBV29-1 to TRBJ2-1, with D possibly matching TRBD2 (5 bases). This CDR3 contains 13 residues. V lost 4 bases, J lost 7 bases, and 14 bases lay in between. CDR1 is SQVTM, CDR2 ANQGSEA, per germline. The CDR3 loop is CSVVSLLGNEQFF. The CDR3 DNA follows: TGCAGCGTTGTGAGCCTACTAGGGAATGAGCAGTTCTTC.

This clone is a singleton in its sample. A much bigger clone sits one base away, suggesting this may be a read error. This chain joins TRBV7-4 and TRBJ2-5; 8 bases are shared with TRBD1. The DNA end is a closer match to TRBJ2-7, so the J assignment may be wrong. There are 15 residues in the CDR3. Germline values: CDR1 SGHVT, CDR2 SQSDAQ. CDR3 bases: TGTGCCAGCAGCCAAACCCCGACAGGGGCGGACGAGCAGTACTTC. Its translation: CASSQTPTGADEQYF.

In the case of this clone: A far larger clone is only one base removed, so a read error is likely. Other DNA sequences in the sample encode the same CDR3. This chain joins TRBV5-4 and TRBJ2-7, with D possibly being TRBD1 or TRBD2 (7 bases each). There are 16 residues in the CDR3. The V end lost 3 bases, the J end lost 2 bases, and 18 bases lay between the germline ends. Per the germline V gene, CDR1 is SGHNT and CDR2 is YYREEE (reference sequence). CDR3 sequence: CASSSRGGGGTYEQYF. Here the CDR3 DNA reads TGTGCCAGCAGCTCGCGGGGAGGGGGCGGGACCTACGAGCAGTACTTC.

As regards this clone: A far larger clone lies a single base away; this is likely a read error. The rearrangement uses TRBV5-1 and TRBJ2-1, with D unclear. Per germline, CDR1 SGHRS and CDR2 YFSETQ. The V end was cut by 2 bases, the J end by 6 bases, with 9 bases between. The CDR3 runs 13 residues. The CDR3 coding sequence is TGCGCCAGCAGCTTCTTCCAGTTCAATGAGCAGTTCTTC. Translation: CASSFFQFNEQFF.

This clone was seen a few times. J is TRBJ1-2 and V is TRBV6-5; D ambiguous. With 8 bases removed from V and 4 bases from J, the gap between germline ends came to 8 bases. CDR1 MNHEY and CDR2 SVGAGI come from the germline V gene. There are 11 residues in the CDR3. The CDR3, as DNA: TGTGCCAGCGCGTTGGGCTATGGCTACACCTTC. This sequence encodes CASALGYGYTF.

This clone has a count of ten or more. The rearrangement uses TRBV28 and TRBJ2-6; 8 nucleotides line up with TRBD1. CDR1 and CDR2 from the germline V gene are MDHEN and SYDVKM. V was pared by 5 bases and J by 0 bases, with 12 bases of the junction left unmatched. The CDR3 totals 19 residues. CDR3 DNA sequence: TGTGCCAGCAGTGACTGGACAGGGAATTCGTACTCTGGGGCCAACGTCCTGACTTTC. Its translation: CASSDWTGNSYSGANVLTF.

In its sample, this clone ranks as medium-sized. This chain joins TRBV7-3 and TRBJ2-1, with D unclear. This CDR3 region has 13 residues. V gave up 3 bases and J gave up 6 bases, with 9 bases separating them. Germline CDR1 and CDR2: SGHTA and FQGTGA. This chain's CDR3 is CASSFFQFNEQFF. CDR3 DNA: TGTGCCAGCAGCTTCTTCCAGTTCAATGAGCAGTTCTTC.

The table lists this clone with a few counts. One end of the junction does not line up with germline, which may come from a read error. This sample also contains other DNA sequences that code for the same CDR3. This chain uses TRBV4-1 with TRBJ2-7; 7 bases are shared with TRBD1. The CDR3 runs to 15 residues. Per germline, CDR1 MGHRA and CDR2 YSYEKL. This CDR3 reads CASSPTAGTDYEQYF. In DNA form, the CDR3 reads TGTGCCAGCAGTCCGACCGCCGGGACAGACTACGAGCAGTACTTC.

The chain is built from TRBV29-1 and TRBJ2-2; D gene unclear. This CDR3 contains 13 residues. Looked up from germline, CDR1 is SQVTM and CDR2 is ANQGSEA. Trimming removed 7 bases at V and 1 base at J, with 10 bases between. Written as DNA, the CDR3 is TGCAGCGGTGGCCTAGGGAACACCGGGGAGCTGTTTTTT. This encodes CSGGLGNTGELFF.

By share, this clone counts as large. The same CDR3 is also encoded by other DNA sequences in this sample. The J gene is TRBJ2-7, the V gene TRBV29-1, with 7 bases fitting TRBD1. J gave up 0 bases and V 3 bases, and 8 bases lay outside the gene matches. The CDR3 spans 15 residues. Germline V CDR1 and CDR2: SQVTM, ANQGSEA. DNA of the CDR3: TGCAGCGTTGACCTTTCGGGACAGTCCTCCTACGAGCAGTACTTC. This codes for CSVDLSGQSSYEQYF.

On this clone: At one boundary the junction diverges from the germline segment, which might be a read error. The identical CDR3 is also encoded by other nucleotide sequences in the sample. The V and J genes are TRBV4-1 and TRBJ2-7, with a possible D match to TRBD2 (5 bases). The V gene's germline CDR1 is MGHRA and CDR2 YSYEKL. CDR3 size: 15 residues. The CDR3 sequence: CASSPIRGSSYEQYF. The CDR3, as DNA: TGTGCCAGCAGCCCCATCAGAGGGTCCTCCTACGAGCAGTACTTC.

Of note for this clone: The likely explanation is a read error, given a far larger clone one base away. The same CDR3 is also encoded by other DNA sequences in this sample. The chain uses TRBV25-1 and TRBJ2-1; D perhaps matches TRBD2 (6 bases). Looked up from germline, CDR1 is MGHDK and CDR2 is SYGVNS. The CDR3 is made up of 12 amino acids. CDR3 DNA: TGTGCCAGCTGGAGGGTAAACAACGAGCAGTTCTTC. This gives the protein CASWRVNNEQFF.